This TCR beta chain was captured in a study of cytomegalovirus exposure and HLA in healthy donors. Study outcomes and limitations: Sequencing depth roughly uniform across donors was assumed in presence/absence analyses. A later analysis reported that several of the most significant clusters appeared to be linked to common viral pathogens, among them Epstein-Barr virus. It was only CMV serostatus that was available as immune exposure information.

Vbeta (60) and Jbeta (13) primers were used in the PCR. Here immunoSEQ multiplex PCR was the method, and the copy in TCRdb shows in-frame clones only, minus some. The sample has under 200,000 clones; about 80% are singletons. On this clone itself: What it recognizes is unknown.

This CDR3 has 15 amino acids. Germline loops: CDR1 MGHRA, CDR2 YSYEKL. Trimming cost V 1 base and J 1 base, with 11 bases left between them. Sequenced material: PBMCs. This sequence joins TRBV4-1 and TRBJ2-7; D not certain. The source is a girl between 10 and 17 years old in good health and CMV-seropositive. CDR3 in amino acids: CASSQVVTSSYEQYF. CDR3 in DNA: TGCGCCAGCAGCCAAGTTGTGACAAGTTCCTACGAGCAGTACTTC.